This entry describes one TCR beta chain. Random hexamers were used to reverse transcribe the RNA input (about 0.5 to 1 ug). The amplification used immunoSEQ multiplex PCR on TCR beta CDR3; it spanned 54 Vbeta and 13 Jbeta. TCRdb used MiXCR to reprocess the immunoSEQ multiplex PCR reads, holding one entry per CDR3 protein. The profile covers 130,000 or so distinct CDR3 sequences, with roughly 95% appearing a single time and over 0.1% taken by the ten largest. The CDR3 has 15 amino acids. V shed 5 bases and J 3 bases; nucleotides not matched to a gene: 6. The germline V gene has CDR1 LGHDT and CDR2 YNNKEL (reference sequence). The data derive from a study of CD8 T cells in Susac syndrome. The multiple sclerosis control group was made up of treatment-naive patients with stable or active relapsing-remitting disease. The authors negatively isolated CD8+ and CD4+ T cells and FACS-enriched TEMRA cells.

The TCR sequence derives from a human donor with multiple sclerosis. The sample comprised CD4+ T cells from PBMCs. V usage is TRBV3-1 and J usage is TRBJ1-4, with 7 nucleotides matching TRBD1. As DNA, the CDR3 is TGTGCCAGCAGCGAACAGGGGAGGTCTAATGAAAAACTGTTTTTT. This translates into CASSEQGRSNEKLFF.